The 30 T cell receptor beta chains given below trace back to one sample, sequenced in a study of cytomegalovirus exposure and HLA in healthy donors (dated by TCRdb to the late 2010s). Libraries were made using the immunoSEQ multiplex PCR assay. A mixture of 60 forward primers for TCR Vbeta segments and 13 reverse primers for TCR Jbeta segments was used in the multiplex PCR. TCRdb took over this immuneACCESS table, retaining in-frame rearrangements with V and J assigned. Such tables are incomplete; in checked studies, under half of the missing clones stem from an unresolved V gene, and the remainder is unexplained. In all, the sample holds approximately 110,000 clones, and roughly 66% of those were seen once. The ten largest make up more than 4.5% of the sample. The specimen sequenced was PBMCs. All receptors derive from a man aged 55 to 70 in good health and CMV-seropositive.

V and J are TRBV14 and TRBJ2-3; 13 nucleotides agree with TRBD2. The V and J ends lost 6 bases and 2 bases, in that order; junction bases with no gene match: 14. The CDR3 has 19 amino acids. The germline V gene has CDR1 SGHDN and CDR2 FVKESK. The CDR3 nucleotides are TGTGCCAGCAGGGAGCAACCCGGGACTAGCGGGGATTACACAGATACGCAGTATTTT. Its protein product is CASREQPGTSGDYTDTQYF.

The chain has TRBV5-6 and TRBJ2-3, with D possibly TRBD2 on 5 matching bases. The germline CDR1 and CDR2 sequences are SGHDT and YYEEEE. This CDR3 is 15 amino acids long. Trimming shortened V by 4 bases and J by 1 base, and 13 bases separated the two germline ends. In DNA form, the CDR3 reads TGTGCCAGCAGCCGGACTCCGGCCGGCACAGATACGCAGTATTTT. Its protein product is CASSRTPAGTDTQYF.

The chain links TRBV19 to TRBJ1-4; D unresolved. The CDR3 is 13 residues long. Trimming removed 5 bases at V and 6 bases at J, with 10 bases between. Per germline, CDR1 LNHDA and CDR2 SQIVND (reference sequence). This CDR3 reads CASSRGYDEKLFF. The CDR3 DNA follows: TGTGCCAGTAGTCGAGGGTACGATGAAAAACTGTTTTTT.

This clone appeared once. The rearrangement links TRBV6-5 to TRBJ2-3; tentative D call: TRBD2 (5 bases). Per the germline V gene, CDR1 is MNHEY and CDR2 is SVGAGI. CDR3 length: 15 amino acids. The V and J ends lost 0 bases and 6 bases respectively, with 13 bases between them. The CDR3 loop reads CASSYSRGNKDTQYF. The CDR3 DNA follows: TGTGCCAGCAGTTACTCGAGAGGGAACAAGGATACGCAGTATTTT.

The gene calls are TRBV15 and TRBJ1-4; D unresolved. The CDR3 totals 13 residues. Germline V lookup: CDR1 LNHNV, CDR2 YYDKDF (reference sequence). V lost 1 base and J 6 bases, leaving 6 bases between the germline ends. As DNA, the CDR3 is TGTGCCACCAGCAGAGCCCCATATGAAAAACTGTTTTTT. This translates into CATSRAPYEKLFF.

CDR3 sequence reads: CASSIDWNQPQHF. The CDR3, as DNA: TGTGCCAGCAGCATCGACTGGAATCAGCCCCAGCATTTT. The V call is TRBV7-2, the J call TRBJ1-5; D is uncertain. The CDR3 sequence is 13 residues long. Germline CDR1 reads SGHTA; CDR2 reads FQGNSA. V was shortened by 5 bases and J by 4 bases, with 9 bases between the two germline ends.

This rearrangement joins TRBV7-8 to TRBJ1-1, with D hard to call. CDR3 length equals 15 residues. Germline CDR1 reads SGHVS; CDR2 reads FQNEAQ. The ends were cut back, 2 bases at V and 1 base at J, with 11 bases in the middle. CDR3 sequence: CASSLWTRQNTEAFF. The CDR3 nucleotides read TGTGCCAGCAGCTTATGGACTCGACAGAACACTGAAGCTTTCTTT.

This clone was detected a few times. The chain uses TRBV6-5 and TRBJ1-6; D might be TRBD1 (6 bases). CDR1 and CDR2 (germline): MNHEY, SVGAGI. The CDR3 has 16 amino acids. V was clipped by 2 bases and J by 5 bases, with 13 bases between them. CDR3 nucleotide sequence: TGTGCCAGCAGTTACATGGGGGACACTAATAATTCACCCCTCCACTTT. Encoded protein: CASSYMGDTNNSPLHF.

V gene TRBV15 combines with J gene TRBJ1-4, with 8 positions matching TRBD1. In germline, CDR1 is LNHNV, CDR2 YYDKDF (reference sequence). The junction had 10 bases not matched to a gene; V was cut back by 5 bases and J by 8 bases. This CDR3 contains 15 residues. In DNA, the CDR3 is TGTGCCACCAGCCCAGATCAGGGGGCTAGAGAAAAACTGTTTTTT. Its translation is CATSPDQGAREKLFF.

The chain uses TRBV7-9 and TRBJ1-4; possible D gene TRBD1, 6 bases. V was trimmed by 3 bases and J by 3 bases, leaving 11 bases between them. Germline assignment: CDR1 SEHNR and CDR2 FQNEAQ (reference sequence). This CDR3 has 15 residues. The CDR3 reads CASSFQGQPNEKLFF. DNA of the CDR3: TGTGCCAGCAGCTTCCAGGGGCAGCCTAATGAAAAACTGTTTTTT.

V is TRBV6-1 and J is TRBJ2-5; 12 positions agree with TRBD2. In germline, CDR1 is MNHNS, CDR2 SASEGT. The CDR3 is made up of 14 amino acids. With V trimmed by 7 bases and J by 4 bases, 4 bases remained unmatched. The CDR3 region has the DNA TGTGCCAGCAAACTAGCGGGGGGCTCAGAGACCCAGTACTTC. This sequence encodes CASKLAGGSETQYF.

The rearrangement uses TRBV5-6 and TRBJ2-1; 8 bases line up with TRBD2. V shed 5 bases, J shed 2 bases, and the junction held 6 bases outside the gene matches. The germline V gene encodes CDR1 SGHDT and CDR2 YYEEEE. The CDR3 is 15 amino acids. In DNA form, the CDR3 reads TGTGCCAGCAGTTCCAGCGGGGGACCCTACAATGAGCAGTTCTTC. Its translation is CASSSSGGPYNEQFF.

The genes are TRBV10-3 and TRBJ1-1; 8 nucleotides align to TRBD1. V lost 5 bases to trimming and J lost 3 bases; unmatched junction nucleotides: 5. Per germline, CDR1 ENHRY and CDR2 SYGVKD. CDR3 size: 14 residues. CDR3 sequence (DNA): TGTGCCATCAGTTCGACAGGGGAGGACACTGAAGCTTTCTTT. Protein: CAISSTGEDTEAFF.

The chain has TRBV18 and TRBJ2-1; 9 bases line up with TRBD2. In germline, CDR1 is KGHSH, CDR2 LQKENI. With V trimmed by 3 bases and J by 6 bases, 9 bases remained unmatched. CDR3 length equals 16 residues. In DNA, the CDR3 is TGTGCCAGCTCACCTAAGGGCGGGGGGGCGACCAATGAGCAGTTCTTC. It is translated as CASSPKGGGATNEQFF.

The chain links TRBV2 to TRBJ2-2, with D hard to call. The CDR3 consists of 14 residues. From germline, CDR1 is SNHLY and CDR2 FYNNEI. Trimming pared 4 bases from V and 2 bases from J, leaving 8 bases between. As DNA, the CDR3 is TGTGCCAGCAGTGTCAACTCTAACACCGGGGAGCTGTTTTTT. It translates to CASSVNSNTGELFF. Variable domain in full (rest from reference TRBV2 and TRBJ2-2): EPEVTQTPSHQVTQMGQEVILRCVPISNHLYFYWYRQILGQKVEFLVSFYNNEISEKSEIFDDQFSVERPDGSNFTLKIRSTKLEDSAMYFCASSVNSNTGELFFGEGSRLTVL.

The gene calls are TRBV14 and TRBJ1-2; 9 positions match TRBD1. The junction had 3 bases not matched to a gene; V was cut back by 2 bases and J by 5 bases. The CDR3 has 14 amino acids. CDR1 is SGHDN, CDR2 FVKESK, per germline. Written as DNA, the CDR3 is TGTGCCAGCAGCCAACCGGGACAGGGTTATGGCTACACCTTC. Translated: CASSQPGQGYGYTF.

The chain links TRBV5-1 to TRBJ2-2; weak D call: TRBD1 (6 bases). CDR1 SGHRS and CDR2 YFSETQ come from the germline V gene. V lost 4 bases to trimming and J lost 2 bases, with 18 bases between them. This CDR3 has 17 amino acids. DNA for the CDR3: TGCGCCAGCAGCGAGGACAGCCCCATTTACAACACCGGGGAGCTGTTTTTT. Protein: CASSEDSPIYNTGELFF.

The J gene is TRBJ1-1, the V gene TRBV6-1, with D possibly being TRBD1 (6 bases). The CDR3 sequence is 12 residues long. V was clipped by 9 bases and J by 5 bases, with 13 bases between them. Germline assignment: CDR1 MNHNS and CDR2 SASEGT. The CDR3 region has the DNA TGTGCCAGTGAAGGGGGGGGAACTGAAGCTTTCTTT. It encodes CASEGGGTEAFF.

The rearrangement joins TRBV7-3 to TRBJ2-1; 9 bases are shared with TRBD1. This CDR3 is built from 19 residues. V lost 5 bases to trimming and J lost 6 bases; unmatched junction nucleotides: 20. Germline V lookup: CDR1 SGHTA, CDR2 FQGTGA. The CDR3 loop is CASSPNGFNSGQGPNEQFF. The CDR3 DNA follows: TGTGCCAGCAGCCCCAATGGTTTTAATTCGGGACAGGGACCCAATGAGCAGTTCTTC.

This clone came up a few times. The rearrangement links TRBV6-5 to TRBJ2-7; tentative D call: TRBD1 (6 bases). Looked up from germline, CDR1 is MNHEY and CDR2 is SVGAGI. This CDR3 region has 13 residues. Trimming took 5 bases from V and 2 from J, leaving 10 bases between them. The CDR3 DNA reads TGTGCCAGCAGTGGGGGCCTCCCCTACGAGCAGTACTTC. It is translated as CASSGGLPYEQYF.

J is TRBJ2-2 and V is TRBV27, with 9 bases matching TRBD1. The V gene's germline CDR1 is MNHEY and CDR2 SMNVEV (reference sequence). The CDR3 is made up of 16 amino acids. Losses at the gene ends were 4 bases for V and 3 bases for J; bases not matched to a gene: 6. The CDR3 spells CASSSWDRADTGELFF. CDR3 nucleotides: TGTGCCAGCAGTTCCTGGGACAGGGCCGACACCGGGGAGCTGTTTTTT.

This clone was observed a handful of times. The chain employs TRBV19 and TRBJ1-2; 7 bases are a match to TRBD1. V was clipped by 2 bases and J by 8 bases; unmatched bases: 5. The CDR3 extends over 13 amino acids. Germline loops: CDR1 LNHDA, CDR2 SQIVND (reference sequence). The CDR3 loop reads CASSITGAVGYTF. CDR3 DNA sequence: TGTGCCAGTAGTATAACAGGGGCCGTGGGCTACACCTTC.

This clone came up once. The rearrangement joins TRBV7-3 to TRBJ2-2; 10 bases map to TRBD1. The trim removed 5 bases at V and 4 bases at J, leaving 7 bases unmatched. Germline-derived CDR1 and CDR2 are SGHTA and FQGTGA. The CDR3 consists of 16 residues. In DNA, the CDR3 is TGTGCCAGCAGCCCGGGAGGGACAGGGGTCACCGGGGAGCTGTTTTTT. Translation gives CASSPGGTGVTGELFF.

This clone occurred a few times. V usage is TRBV28 and J usage is TRBJ2-1; D is unclear. The CDR3 totals 15 residues. V was clipped by 2 bases and J by 0 bases, with 8 bases between them. Germline-derived CDR1 and CDR2 are MDHEN and SYDVKM. CDR3 amino acids: CASSLGGTSYNEQFF. Written as DNA, the CDR3 is TGTGCCAGCAGTTTAGGCGGAACCTCCTACAATGAGCAGTTCTTC.

This clone was counted a few times. CDR3 DNA: TGTGCCAGCAGTCCATCGGGGACAACCCCAACTAATGAAAAACTGTTTTTT. Encoded protein: CASSPSGTTPTNEKLFF. The chain recombines TRBV28 with TRBJ1-4, with D perhaps TRBD1 (6 bases). V was cut by 5 bases and J by 0 bases, with 16 bases left in between. This CDR3 contains 17 residues. CDR1 and CDR2 (germline): MDHEN, SYDVKM.

A few counts support this clone. The rearrangement joins TRBV14 to TRBJ1-1; 7 positions match TRBD1. CDR1 is SGHDN and CDR2 is FVKESK in the germline V gene. V trimming: 3 bases; J trimming: 1 base; junction bases outside the gene matches: 8. This CDR3 comprises 16 residues. The CDR3 is CASSHARGIGNTEAFF. In DNA, the CDR3 is TGTGCCAGCAGCCATGCCAGGGGGATTGGGAACACTGAAGCTTTCTTT.

The chain has TRBV10-1 and TRBJ2-7, with 9 bases fitting TRBD1. Germline V lookup: CDR1 WNHNN, CDR2 SYGVQD (reference sequence). The CDR3 has 16 residues. The V segment lost 5 bases and the J segment 3 bases; nucleotides outside the gene matches: 11. The DNA of the CDR3 is TGCGCCAGCAGTCCCGGGACAGGGCCGGGGCTCTACGAGCAGTACTTC. This gives the protein CASSPGTGPGLYEQYF.

The gene calls are TRBV19 and TRBJ1-2; D is unclear. Trimming left V 7 bases short and J 3 bases short, with 15 bases between. This CDR3 has 14 amino acids. Germline V gene data show CDR1 as LNHDA and CDR2 as SQIVND (reference sequence). In DNA form, the CDR3 reads TGTGCCAGTACCCCAGAGGCGGTGGACTATGGCTACACCTTC. Its translation: CASTPEAVDYGYTF.

This clone has more than one count but fewer than ten. The chain is built from TRBV18 and TRBJ1-6; no definite D call. The CDR3 has 16 residues. CDR1 is KGHSH, CDR2 LQKENI, per germline. V was pared by 6 bases and J by 7 bases, with 19 bases between. This CDR3 is CASSPTISVGNSPLHF. CDR3 nucleotides: TGTGCCAGCTCCCCGACCATCTCCGTCGGGAATTCACCCCTCCACTTT.

This clone was counted between two and nine times. The chain employs TRBV2 and TRBJ2-7; TRBD2 agrees at 14 bases. The CDR3 extends over 14 amino acids. V was clipped by 6 bases and J by 3 bases; unmatched bases: 1. Germline CDR1 reads SNHLY; CDR2 reads FYNNEI. CDR3 nucleotides: TGTGCCAGCAGGGGACTAGCGGGAGTCTACGAGCAGTACTTC. Amino acids: CASRGLAGVYEQYF.